This T cell receptor (beta chain) is drawn from a study of T-cell reconstitution after alpha-beta-depleted transplantation in children. The study, taken as a whole, reports: From newly produced T cells came most of the T-cell counts and diversity one year after transplant. Surviving recipient T cells and intrathymic progenitors accounted for some patients' high TCRbeta diversity at day 60. Expanded graft clones numbering several hundred reportedly gave rise to alpha-beta T cells about two months after transplant.

This clonotype has more than one count but fewer than ten. Its antigen is still unknown. CDR3 length: 15 amino acids. Germline V gives CDR1 DFQATT, CDR2 SNEGSKA (reference sequence). The V end lost 5 bases, the J end lost 2 bases, and 17 bases lay between the germline ends. Preparation of the TCRbeta library involved a method that used unique molecular identifiers. MiXCR, applied by TCRdb to the PCR reads, yields one record per CDR3 protein. The profile covers 580,000 or so distinct CDR3 sequences, with roughly 24% appearing a single time and roughly 15% taken by the ten largest. The TCR comes from a boy under three years old who had a stem cell transplant for acute myeloid leukemia, so the T cells may come from the graft donor. The sample consisted of PBMCs, mostly from graft donor cells, taken 360 days after TCRalphabeta/CD19-depleted stem cell transplant. V usage is TRBV20-1 and J usage is TRBJ2-3; tentative D call: TRBD1 (8 bases). As DNA, the CDR3 is TGCAGTGCTTGGCGGGGGACAGGATACACAGATACGCAGTATTTT. Amino acid sequence: CSAWRGTGYTDTQYF.